The 22 T cell receptor beta chains in this list originate from one sample, sequenced in a study of long-term antiretroviral therapy in people with HIV (dated by TCRdb to between 2021 and 2023). The immunoSEQ hsTCRB v3.0 assay was used at survey level resolution for TRB variable region sequencing. Entries here come from immuneACCESS through TCRdb and include only in-frame sequences with V and J called. Some clones fail to appear in such tables; in the studies checked, an unresolved V gene covers under half of the shortfall, and the cause of the remainder is unknown. The sample records 30,000 or so clones, roughly 84% of which are singletons. The ten largest clones represent 5.5% to 7% of the sample. Material: unsorted PBMCs, obtained 0.4 years after starting antiretroviral therapy. Receptors were obtained from a man younger than 35 with HIV.

The chain has TRBV7-9 and TRBJ2-7, with D perhaps matching TRBD1 (8 bases). CDR3 length: 15 amino acids. Germline CDR1 reads SEHNR; CDR2 reads FQNEAQ (reference sequence). V shed 4 bases and J shed 12 bases, with 25 bases lying between them. CDR3 amino acids: CASSSYRGRLAVLYF. Written as DNA, the CDR3 is TGTGCCAGCAGCTCCTACAGGGGGAGACTAGCTGTTTTGTACTTC.

CDR3 sequence: CASGTGGESNTEAFF. CDR3 sequence (DNA): TGTGCCAGCGGGACAGGAGGGGAATCCAACACTGAAGCTTTCTTT. This chain connects TRBV6-6 to TRBJ1-1; 8 positions match TRBD1. The CDR3 runs 15 residues. Germline loops: CDR1 MNHNY, CDR2 SVGAGI (reference sequence). Trimming cost V 8 bases and J 2 bases; bases outside gene matches: 10.

In its sample, this clone was seen once. The chain employs TRBV11-2 and TRBJ1-1, with D hard to call. This CDR3 is built from 14 residues. The germline V gene has CDR1 SGHAT and CDR2 FQNNGV. The germline V and J ends were trimmed by 4 bases and 0 bases, with 9 bases remaining between them. The DNA of the CDR3 is TGTGCCAGCAGCTCTTCCAGGATGAACACTGAAGCTTTCTTT. The encoded protein is CASSSSRMNTEAFF.

V gene TRBV27 combines with J gene TRBJ2-7; no definite D call. Germline V lookup: CDR1 MNHEY, CDR2 SMNVEV (reference sequence). CDR3 length: 15 residues. Trimming took off 2 bases at V and 2 bases at J, with 13 bases between the two ends. CDR3 nucleotide sequence: TGTGCCAGCAGTTTAGGAGAGCCAGGCCCCTACGAGCAGTACTTC. Protein sequence: CASSLGEPGPYEQYF.

This clone has just one count. This rearrangement joins TRBV7-9 to TRBJ1-2; D uncertain. The CDR3 has 13 residues. Germline lookup yields CDR1 SEHNR and CDR2 FQNEAQ (reference sequence). V dropped 1 base and J dropped 0 bases, with 3 bases sitting between them. The CDR3 region has the DNA TGTGCCAGCAGCTTAGGCGCTAACTATGGCTACACCTTC. Residues: CASSLGANYGYTF.

The chain recombines TRBV29-1 with TRBJ2-1, with no clear D. The CDR3 is made up of 15 amino acids. V lost 3 bases, J lost 0 bases, and 12 bases lay in between. Germline lookup yields CDR1 SQVTM and CDR2 ANQGSEA. CDR3 sequence reads: CSVESGRSSYNEQFF. In DNA, the CDR3 is TGCAGCGTTGAGTCGGGTCGGAGCTCCTACAATGAGCAGTTCTTC.

The J gene is TRBJ2-7, the V gene TRBV7-9; the D is unclear. V lost 1 base to trimming and J lost 2 bases, with 6 bases between them. Germline CDR1 and CDR2: SEHNR and FQNEAQ (reference sequence). The CDR3 runs 13 residues. Here the CDR3 DNA reads TGTGCCAGCAGCTTAGAGTACCCCTACGAGCAGTACTTC. This sequence encodes CASSLEYPYEQYF.

This clone was detected only a few times. V is TRBV10-3 and J is TRBJ1-6, with 7 bases lining up with TRBD1. From germline, CDR1 is ENHRY and CDR2 SYGVKD. With 2 bases clipped from V and 10 bases from J, the junction kept 11 bases outside the gene matches. The CDR3 runs 16 residues. The CDR3 DNA follows: TGTGCCATCAGTGAGGCAGGGGGAATCTTTGGATCACCCCTCCACTTT. Its protein product is CAISEAGGIFGSPLHF.

V and J are TRBV6-5 and TRBJ1-3; D remains ambiguous. This CDR3 region has 16 residues. CDR1 and CDR2 from the germline V gene are MNHEY and SVGAGI. V dropped 1 base and J dropped 0 bases, with 10 bases sitting between them. This chain's CDR3 is CASSYFRAGSGNTIYF. The CDR3 nucleotides are TGTGCCAGCAGTTACTTCCGGGCCGGCTCTGGAAACACCATATATTTT.

The chain has TRBV6-6 and TRBJ1-1; D may be TRBD1 (5 bases). Trimming stripped 2 bases from V and 3 bases from J, with 7 bases between. The CDR3 has 13 amino acids. Germline assignment: CDR1 MNHNY and CDR2 SVGAGI (reference sequence). CDR3 nucleotide sequence: TGTGCCAGCAGTTACCGGGGCTACACTGAAGCTTTCTTT. Encoded protein: CASSYRGYTEAFF.

The gene calls are TRBV7-9 and TRBJ2-1; D not resolved. CDR1 is SEHNR, CDR2 FQNEAQ, per germline (reference sequence). Trimming took off 4 bases at V and 0 bases at J, with 16 bases between the two ends. CDR3 length equals 17 residues. The CDR3 nucleotides are TGTGCCAGCAGCTCCTCCCCGGGTCCGAGCTCCTACAATGAGCAGTTCTTC. Its translation: CASSSSPGPSSYNEQFF.

The CDR3 here is CASSVQGTGELFF. The CDR3 region has the DNA TGCGCCAGCAGCGTACAGGGCACCGGGGAGCTGTTTTTT. The chain couples TRBV5-1 to TRBJ2-2; D is perhaps TRBD1 (6 bases). CDR3 size: 13 residues. V gave up 4 bases and J gave up 4 bases, with 8 bases separating them. CDR1 SGHRS and CDR2 YFSETQ come from the germline V gene. Together with reference TRBV5-1 and TRBJ2-2, the CDR3 gives the full variable domain: KAGVTQTPRYLIKTRGQQVTLSCSPISGHRSVSWYQQTPGQGLQFLFEYFSETQRNKGNFPGRFSGRQFSNSRSEMNVSTLELGDSALYLCASSVQGTGELFFGEGSRLTVL.

The chain carries TRBV9 and TRBJ2-2; D could derive from TRBD1 or TRBD2 (6 bases each). Looked up from germline, CDR1 is SGDLS and CDR2 is YYNGEE. V was trimmed by 7 bases and J by 4 bases, leaving 14 bases between them. The CDR3 consists of 14 residues. The CDR3 reads CASEGGAGTGELFF. CDR3 in DNA: TGTGCCAGCGAGGGGGGCGCGGGCACCGGGGAGCTGTTTTTT.

The chain employs TRBV7-2 and TRBJ2-2; D unresolved. The CDR3 is 16 amino acids. CDR1 and CDR2 (germline): SGHTA, FQGNSA. Trimming shortened V by 1 base and J by 2 bases, and 11 bases separated the two germline ends. The CDR3 here is CASSLEVSPNTGELFF. CDR3 sequence (DNA): TGTGCCAGCAGCTTAGAGGTCTCCCCTAACACCGGGGAGCTGTTTTTT.

J is TRBJ2-1 and V is TRBV7-9; 10 nucleotides match TRBD2. The CDR3 sequence is 17 residues long. Unmatched junction bases numbered 9, after V lost 0 bases and J lost 7 bases. Looked up from germline, CDR1 is SEHNR and CDR2 is FQNEAQ (reference sequence). The CDR3 region has the DNA TGTGCCAGCAGCTTAGCCGGAGCGGGGGGGCCCGGTAATGAGCAGTTCTTC. Its protein product is CASSLAGAGGPGNEQFF.

CDR3 protein: CASSLSGNEQFF. CDR3 in DNA: TGCGCCAGCAGCTTGTCGGGCAATGAGCAGTTCTTC. This chain uses TRBV5-1 with TRBJ2-1, with D unclear. V dropped 1 base and J dropped 6 bases, with 5 bases sitting between them. Germline V gene data show CDR1 as SGHRS and CDR2 as YFSETQ. The CDR3 has 12 amino acids.

The V gene is TRBV6-5, the J gene TRBJ2-1, with TRBD1 identical over 9 bases. CDR3 size: 15 residues. From germline, CDR1 is MNHEY and CDR2 SVGAGI. The ends lost 6 bases at V and 7 bases at J; junction bases unmatched: 10. Written as DNA, the CDR3 is TGTGCCAGCAGCCTCGGACAGGGGAAGGGGAATGAGCAGTTCTTC. It specifies CASSLGQGKGNEQFF.

This rearrangement joins TRBV6-5 to TRBJ2-7, with 7 bases identical to TRBD2. Trimming at V came to 0 bases and at J to 2 bases, leaving 7 bases not matched to a gene. The CDR3 loop spans 16 amino acids. Germline-derived CDR1 and CDR2 are MNHEY and SVGAGI. DNA of the CDR3: TGTGCCAGCAGTTACTCGACCTCGGGGAGGGCCTACGAGCAGTACTTC. Its translation: CASSYSTSGRAYEQYF.

The chain is built from TRBV12-5 and TRBJ2-7, with 9 bases matching TRBD2. V dropped 3 bases and J dropped 7; count of bases not matched to a gene: 7. The CDR3 contains 14 residues. From germline, CDR1 is LGHNT and CDR2 FRNRAP. DNA of the CDR3: TGTGCTAGTGGTTTAGCGGGGGGCGAAAAAGAGCAGTACTTC. It codes for CASGLAGGEKEQYF.

V is TRBV19 and J is TRBJ2-3, with D tentatively TRBD2 (5 bases). This CDR3 contains 16 residues. V lost 7 bases and J lost 1, with 18 bases in between. Germline V gives CDR1 LNHDA, CDR2 SQIVND (reference sequence). CDR3 sequence (DNA): TGTGCCAGTACTAGGAGGTTGGTCGGGGGCACAGATACGCAGTATTTT. Translated, it gives CASTRRLVGGTDTQYF.

The chain has TRBV12-5 and TRBJ1-1; unclear D gene. The V end lost 1 base, the J end lost 7 bases, and 7 bases lay between the germline ends. In germline, CDR1 is LGHNT, CDR2 FRNRAP. The CDR3 sequence is 12 residues long. CDR3 loop: CASGLGSGEAFF. The DNA of the CDR3 is TGTGCTAGTGGTTTGGGGTCGGGTGAAGCTTTCTTT.

The CDR3: CSVFQGAGNEQFF. The CDR3 bases are TGCAGCGTTTTCCAGGGGGCGGGTAATGAGCAGTTCTTC. This rearrangement joins TRBV29-1 to TRBJ2-1, with 8 bases that match TRBD1. Germline V gene data show CDR1 as SQVTM and CDR2 as ANQGSEA. V gave up 5 bases and J gave up 7 bases; unmatched junction bases: 7. The CDR3 contains 13 residues.